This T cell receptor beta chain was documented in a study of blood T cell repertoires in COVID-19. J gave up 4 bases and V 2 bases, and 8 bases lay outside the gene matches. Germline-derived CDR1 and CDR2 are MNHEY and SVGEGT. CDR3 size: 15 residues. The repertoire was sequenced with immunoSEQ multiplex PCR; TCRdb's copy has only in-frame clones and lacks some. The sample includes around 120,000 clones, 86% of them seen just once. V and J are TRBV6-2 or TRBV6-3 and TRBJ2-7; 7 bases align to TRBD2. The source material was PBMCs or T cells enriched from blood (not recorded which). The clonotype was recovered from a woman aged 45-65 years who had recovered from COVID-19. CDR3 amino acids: CASSYVGLEYYEQYF. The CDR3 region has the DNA TGTGCCAGCAGTTACGTTGGACTAGAGTATTACGAGCAGTACTTC.